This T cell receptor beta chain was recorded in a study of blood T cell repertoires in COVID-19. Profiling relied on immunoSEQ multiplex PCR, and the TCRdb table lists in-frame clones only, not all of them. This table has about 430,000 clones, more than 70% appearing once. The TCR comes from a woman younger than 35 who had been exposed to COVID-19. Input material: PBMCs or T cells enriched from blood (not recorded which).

CDR3 in amino acids: CASSVRLADTQYF. CDR3 bases: TGTGCCAGTAGTGTCCGACTAGCAGATACGCAGTATTTT. J is TRBJ2-3 and V is TRBV19, with a weak D call TRBD2 (6 bases). V lost 5 bases and J lost 4, with 10 bases in between. The V gene's germline CDR1 is LNHDA and CDR2 SQIVND (reference sequence). The CDR3 is 13 amino acids. The full variable domain, with the rest looked up from reference TRBV19 and TRBJ2-3, is DGGITQSPKYLFRKEGQNVTLSCEQNLNHDAMYWYRQDPGQGLRLIYYSQIVNDFQKGDIAEGYSVSREKKESFPLTVTSAQKNPTAFYLCASSVRLADTQYFGPGTRLTVL.